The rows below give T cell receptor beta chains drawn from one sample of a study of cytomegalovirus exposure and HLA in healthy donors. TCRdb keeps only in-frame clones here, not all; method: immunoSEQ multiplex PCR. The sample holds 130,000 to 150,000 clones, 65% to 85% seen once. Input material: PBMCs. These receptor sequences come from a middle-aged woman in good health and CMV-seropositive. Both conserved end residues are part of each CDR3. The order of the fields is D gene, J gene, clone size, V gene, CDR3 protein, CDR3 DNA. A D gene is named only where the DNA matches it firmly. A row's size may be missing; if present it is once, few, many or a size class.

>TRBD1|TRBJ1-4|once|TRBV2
CASSEHRGNEKLFF
TGTGCCAGCAGTGAACACAGGGGTAATGAAAAACTGTTTTTT
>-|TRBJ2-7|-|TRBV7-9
CASSLVQVPYEQYF
TGTGCCAGCAGCTTAGTGCAGGTTCCCTACGAGCAGTACTTC
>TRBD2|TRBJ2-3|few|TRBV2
CASSSQRGSDTDTQYF
TGTGCCAGCAGTTCCCAGCGGGGGTCCGACACAGATACGCAGTATTTT
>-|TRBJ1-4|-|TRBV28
CASSLPGVDEKLFF
TGTGCCAGCAGTTTACCAGGGGTGGATGAAAAACTGTTTTTT
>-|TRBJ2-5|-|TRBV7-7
CASSPGTVQETQYF
TGTGCCAGCAGCCCGGGGACTGTTCAAGAGACCCAGTACTTC
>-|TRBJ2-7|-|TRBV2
CASSEARGGGYEQYF
TGTGCCAGCAGTGAGGCCCGGGGAGGCGGCTACGAGCAGTACTTC
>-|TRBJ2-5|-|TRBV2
CASMGDQETQYF
TGTGCCAGCATGGGAGACCAAGAGACCCAGTACTTC
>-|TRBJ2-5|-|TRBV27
CASSSSGTQYF
TGTGCCAGCAGTTCCAGTGGGACCCAGTACTTC
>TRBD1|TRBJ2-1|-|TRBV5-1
CASSFDRGHLQSLYNEQFF
TGCGCCAGCAGCTTTGACAGGGGGCACCTACAATCCCTCTACAATGAGCAGTTCTTC
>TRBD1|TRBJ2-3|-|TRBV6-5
CASSYSQGTGTDTQYF
TGTGCCAGCAGTTACTCGCAAGGGACAGGGACAGATACGCAGTATTTT
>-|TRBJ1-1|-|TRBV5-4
CASSLKRARRDTEAFF
TGTGCCAGCAGCTTGAAGCGGGCAAGGCGAGACACTGAAGCTTTCTTT
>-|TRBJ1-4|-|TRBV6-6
CASSYSTMGEKLFF
TGTGCCAGCAGTTACTCGACAATGGGTGAAAAACTGTTTTTT
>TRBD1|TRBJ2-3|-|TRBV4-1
CASSRFDRGYTDTQYF
TGCGCCAGCAGCCGATTCGACAGGGGGTACACAGATACGCAGTATTTT
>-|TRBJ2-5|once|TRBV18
CASSTRQASQETQYF
TGTGCCAGCTCAACGCGACAGGCGAGCCAAGAGACCCAGTACTTC
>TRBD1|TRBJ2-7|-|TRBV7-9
CSSSVQGAPSGEQYF
TGTTCCAGCAGCGTACAGGGGGCCCCTTCGGGCGAGCAGTACTTC
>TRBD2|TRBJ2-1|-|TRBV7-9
CASSPFGGVHEQFF
TGTGCCAGCAGCCCCTTTGGGGGGGTTCATGAGCAGTTCTTC
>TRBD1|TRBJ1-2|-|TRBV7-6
CASSPEDRAYGYTF
TGTGCCAGCAGCCCCGAGGACAGGGCCTATGGCTACACCTTC
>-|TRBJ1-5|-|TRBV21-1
CASGAGGDRVGQPQHF
TGTGCCAGTGGGGCCGGGGGGGACAGGGTTGGTCAGCCCCAGCATTTT
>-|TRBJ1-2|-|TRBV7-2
CASSLGERDYGYTF
TGTGCCAGCAGCTTAGGTGAGCGGGACTATGGCTACACCTTC
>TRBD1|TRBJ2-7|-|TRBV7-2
CASSFTQGARVYEQYF
TGTGCCAGCAGCTTCACACAGGGGGCGAGAGTCTACGAGCAGTACTTC
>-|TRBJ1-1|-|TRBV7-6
CASSPNPGLNTEAFF
TGTGCCAGCAGCCCAAACCCGGGGTTGAACACTGAAGCTTTCTTT
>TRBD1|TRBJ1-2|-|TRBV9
CASSVGGQGVYGYTF
TGTGCCAGCAGCGTAGGAGGACAGGGGGTTTATGGCTACACCTTC
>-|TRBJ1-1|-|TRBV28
CAGQTLDQGRSAFF
TGTGCCGGTCAGACCCTGGATCAGGGTAGGTCGGCTTTCTTT
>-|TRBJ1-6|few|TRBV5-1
CASSLEGGRSRSPLHF
TGCGCCAGCAGCTTGGAGGGCGGGCGTTCTCGTTCACCCCTCCACTTT
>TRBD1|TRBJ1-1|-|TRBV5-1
CASKSTGGDPETEAFF
TGCGCCAGCAAGTCGACAGGGGGCGATCCGGAAACTGAAGCTTTCTTT
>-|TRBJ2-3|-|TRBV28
CASRTDRNTDTQYF
TGTGCCAGCAGAACGGACAGAAACACAGATACGCAGTATTTT
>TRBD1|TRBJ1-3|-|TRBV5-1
CASSGTGGLTGNTIYF
TGCGCCAGCAGCGGAACAGGGGGCCTAACTGGAAACACCATATATTTT
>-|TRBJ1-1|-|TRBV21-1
CASTKKTGDRTLREAFF
TGTGCCAGCACCAAAAAAACCGGAGACAGAACCTTACGTGAAGCTTTCTTT
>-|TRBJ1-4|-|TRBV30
CAWSRGMGEKLFF
TGTGCCTGGAGTAGGGGGATGGGGGAAAAACTGTTTTTT
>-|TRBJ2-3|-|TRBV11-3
CASNRGGGLTDTQYF
TGTGCCAGCAATAGGGGTGGGGGACTCACAGATACGCAGTATTTT
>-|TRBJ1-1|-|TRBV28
CASSSYPGDGNTEAFF
TGTGCCAGCAGTTCCTACCCAGGGGATGGGAACACTGAAGCTTTCTTT
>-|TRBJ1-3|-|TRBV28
CATAGLSGNTIYF
TGTGCCACAGCGGGTCTCTCTGGAAACACCATATATTTT
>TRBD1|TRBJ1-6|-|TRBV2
CASGQGTNSPLHF
TGTGCCAGCGGACAGGGGACTAATTCACCCCTCCACTTT
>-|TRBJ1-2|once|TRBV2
CASSEDFLRGYTF
TGTGCCAGCAGTGAAGACTTTTTGAGGGGCTACACCTTC
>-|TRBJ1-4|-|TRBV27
CASSLGGEKLFF
TGTGCCAGCAGTTTAGGGGGCGAAAAACTGTTTTTT
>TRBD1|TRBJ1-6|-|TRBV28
CASSLTGNNSPLHF
TGTGCCAGCAGTTTGACAGGGAATAATTCACCCCTCCACTTT
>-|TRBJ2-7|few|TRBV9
CASSVGQGKYEQYF
TGTGCCAGCAGCGTAGGGCAGGGTAAATACGAGCAGTACTTC
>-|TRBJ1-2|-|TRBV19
CASSIDQGHYGYTF
TGTGCCAGTAGTATCGATCAGGGGCACTATGGCTACACCTTC
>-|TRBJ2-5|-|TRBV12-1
CASSFFRTSGLTSGTQYF
TGTGCCAGCAGCTTTTTCAGGACTAGCGGCCTAACCTCGGGGACCCAGTACTTC
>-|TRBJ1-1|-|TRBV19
CASMAGDTDEAFF
TGTGCCAGTATGGCTGGTGACACAGATGAAGCTTTCTTT
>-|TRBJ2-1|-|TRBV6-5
CASSYSSGVTREQFF
TGTGCCAGCAGTTACTCAAGCGGTGTCACAAGGGAGCAGTTCTTC
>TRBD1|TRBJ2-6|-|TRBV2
CASRQGVSSGANVLTF
TGTGCCAGTAGACAGGGCGTTTCCTCTGGGGCCAACGTCCTGACTTTC
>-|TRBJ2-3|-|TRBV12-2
CASRGLAAKTDTQYF
TGTGCAAGTCGCGGCCTAGCGGCGAAAACAGATACGCAGTATTTT
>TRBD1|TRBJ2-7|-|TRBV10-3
CATFYGTGAVEQYF
TGTGCCACCTTCTACGGGACAGGGGCCGTCGAGCAGTACTTC
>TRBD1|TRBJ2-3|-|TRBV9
CASSGRTGADTQYF
TGTGCCAGCAGCGGAAGGACAGGGGCAGATACGCAGTATTTT
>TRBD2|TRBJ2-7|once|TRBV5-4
CASSPGTSGVGEQYF
TGTGCCAGCAGCCCCGGGACTAGCGGGGTGGGCGAGCAGTACTTC
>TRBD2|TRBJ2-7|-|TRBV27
CASGTIGGISYEQYF
TGTGCCAGCGGAACCATCGGGGGGATCTCCTACGAGCAGTACTTC
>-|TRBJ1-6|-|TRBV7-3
CASSSGSYNSPLHF
TGTGCCAGCAGCTCCGGGTCCTATAATTCACCCCTCCACTTT
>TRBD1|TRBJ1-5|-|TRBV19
CASSLGQGSNQPQHF
TGTGCCAGTAGTTTGGGACAGGGAAGCAATCAGCCCCAGCATTTT
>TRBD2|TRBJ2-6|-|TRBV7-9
CASSSQRDYWANVLTF
TGTGCCAGCAGCTCTCAACGGGACTACTGGGCCAACGTCCTGACTTTC
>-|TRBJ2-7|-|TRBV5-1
CASSPTTTGNSYEQYF
TGCGCCAGCAGTCCCACTACTACAGGGAACTCCTACGAGCAGTACTTC
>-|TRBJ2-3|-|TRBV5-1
CASSSGGTGSTDTQYF
TGCGCCAGCAGCTCGGGGGGGACAGGGAGCACAGATACGCAGTATTTT
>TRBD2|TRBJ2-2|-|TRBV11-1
CASSLGGRGETGELFF
TGTGCCAGCAGCTTAGGCGGCCGGGGGGAGACCGGGGAGCTGTTTTTT
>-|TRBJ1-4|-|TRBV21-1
CASSKGRQGEKLFF
TGTGCCAGCAGCAAAGGGCGGCAAGGAGAAAAACTGTTTTTT